A single sample gave rise to the 4 T cell receptor beta chains below, sequenced in a study of tumor and adjacent non-tumor tissue in lung cancer. No cell sorting was done before RNA was extracted from the tissue. A modified ARM-PCR protocol with three rounds of nested PCR amplified TCRbeta. A single record per CDR3 protein comes from TCRdb applying MiXCR to the multiplex PCR reads. The sample contains roughly 200,000 distinct CDR3 sequences, 71% of which appear only once. The sequenced sample was lung tumor tissue. These receptors all come from a man in his 60s with non-small cell lung cancer.

V usage is TRBV7-8 and J usage is TRBJ1-1; D not resolved. V was trimmed by 5 bases and J by 4 bases, leaving 14 bases between them. The CDR3 loop spans 14 amino acids. Germline V gene lookup returns CDR1 SGHVS and CDR2 FQNEAQ. This chain's CDR3 is CASSPSGLGTEAFF. The CDR3 DNA sequence: TGTGCCAGCAGCCCCTCGGGGTTGGGCACTGAAGCTTTCTTT.

There are many counts of this clonotype. CDR3 protein: CSASRDQPRGTQYF. CDR3 DNA sequence: TGCAGTGCTAGTCGGGACCAGCCTAGGGGTACGCAGTATTTT. The chain has TRBV20-1 and TRBJ2-3; the D call may be TRBD1 or TRBD2 (5 bases each). The germline gives CDR1 DFQATT, CDR2 SNEGSKA (reference sequence). V lost 3 bases and J 8 bases, leaving 18 bases between the germline ends. This CDR3 is 14 amino acids long.

This clonotype was observed at least ten times. The V call is TRBV20-1, the J call TRBJ2-3, with D uncertain. The V end lost 4 bases, the J end lost 3 bases, and 8 bases lay between the germline ends. CDR1 and CDR2 (germline): DFQATT, SNEGSKA (reference sequence). The CDR3 has 12 amino acids. CDR3 sequence reads: CSAIRATDTQYF. The DNA of the CDR3 is TGCAGTGCTATTAGGGCAACAGATACGCAGTATTTT.

The V gene is TRBV5-5, the J gene TRBJ2-6; the match to TRBD1 covers 9 bases. V shed 1 base and J 2 bases; nucleotides not matched to a gene: 7. This CDR3 spans 18 amino acids. CDR1 and CDR2 (germline): SGHKS, YYEKEE (reference sequence). The CDR3 loop is CASSLPNTGGAGANVLTF. CDR3 DNA sequence: TGTGCCAGCAGCTTGCCAAACACAGGGGGCGCTGGGGCCAACGTCCTGACTTTC.